This passage covers 2 T cell receptor beta chains from one sample sequenced in a study of long-term antiretroviral therapy in people with HIV. The assay, immunoSEQ v3.0, was run at survey level. Sequencing used immunoSEQ multiplex PCR; TCRdb keeps in-frame clones, though not all of them. The repertoire includes approximately 15,000 clones, around 90% of them detected once, and about 8.9% sits in the top ten. The starting material was unsorted PBMCs, obtained 0.3 years after starting antiretroviral therapy. These receptors all come from a man in his 60s with HIV.

CDR3 coding DNA: TGTGCCAGCAGTTACAACAGGGAGGGCTACGAGCAGTACTTC. This codes for CASSYNREGYEQYF. This chain links TRBV11-2 with TRBJ2-7; D perhaps matches TRBD2 (7 bases). Germline V gives CDR1 SGHAT, CDR2 FQNNGV. V shed 6 bases and J shed 3 bases, with 15 bases lying between them. The CDR3 spans 14 residues.

J is TRBJ2-2 and V is TRBV5-4; 12 bases align to TRBD2. Germline V CDR1 and CDR2: SGHNT, YYREEE (reference sequence). V was pared by 1 base and J by 5 bases, with 6 bases of the junction left unmatched. CDR3 length equals 17 residues. This CDR3 reads CASSLLTTSGGTGELFF. CDR3 nucleotides: TGTGCCAGCAGCTTGTTAACGACTAGCGGGGGAACCGGGGAGCTGTTTTTT.